Below are 21 T cell receptor beta chains sequenced from a single sample in a study of CD4 and CD8 cells across lung adenocarcinoma regions. TCRdb redid the calling of the PCR reads with MiXCR, one entry per CDR3 protein. This sample has about 18,000 distinct CDR3 sequences; around 50% occur once, and the top ten carry 30% to 40%. The sample consisted of CD8+ T cells from the margin of a lung tumor. Receptors originate from a male donor with lung adenocarcinoma. The CD4 and CD8 labels of this study may be unreliable.

Ten or more counts support this clonotype. The V call is TRBV27, the J call TRBJ1-3; D might be TRBD1 (5 bases). This CDR3 region has 14 residues. V was shortened by 5 bases and J by 4 bases, with 12 bases between the two germline ends. Germline CDR1 MNHEY, CDR2 SMNVEV (reference sequence). In DNA, the CDR3 is TGTGCCAGCAGTCGATCCTACAGGGGAAACACCATATATTTT. Translation: CASSRSYRGNTIYF.

The chain combines TRBV10-3 with TRBJ2-1; TRBD1 aligns across 8 bases. The germline V gene has CDR1 ENHRY and CDR2 SYGVKD. The CDR3 totals 12 residues. J lost 8 bases, V lost 6 bases, and 3 bases had no gene match. The CDR3 protein is CAISLTGDEQFF. CDR3 sequence (DNA): TGTGCCATCAGCCTGACAGGGGATGAGCAGTTCTTC.

The genes are TRBV10-3 and TRBJ2-4; D is possibly TRBD1 or TRBD2 (6 bases each). Trimming shortened V by 11 bases and J by 5 bases, and 22 bases separated the two germline ends. Germline V gives CDR1 ENHRY, CDR2 SYGVKD. This CDR3 region has 15 residues. The CDR3: CAGGPGGRGENIQYF. CDR3 DNA: TGTGCCGGGGGGCCCGGGGGCAGGGGAGAAAACATTCAGTACTTC.

This sequence joins TRBV10-2 and TRBJ2-1; 7 bases align to TRBD1. With the DNA end fitting TRBJ2-7 better, the J assignment may be wrong. Germline values: CDR1 WSHSY, CDR2 SAAADI. The CDR3 totals 14 residues. CDR3 in DNA: TGCGCCACCCGCGCTAGTGGGACAGTGAACGAGCAGTACTTC. This gives the protein CATRASGTVNEQYF.

At least ten counts were recorded for this clonotype. V is TRBV7-2 and J is TRBJ2-5; D possibly corresponds to TRBD1 (5 bases). This CDR3 comprises 14 residues. CDR1 is SGHTA, CDR2 FQGNSA, per germline. The germline V and J ends were trimmed by 1 base and 5 bases, with 11 bases remaining between them. In DNA form, the CDR3 reads TGTGCCAGCAGCTTAGGGGGCAGGTCCGAGACCCAGTACTTC. Encoded protein: CASSLGGRSETQYF.

V and J are TRBV15 and TRBJ2-3; D not resolved. The CDR3 is 15 amino acids. V lost 1 base to trimming and J lost 1 base, with 9 bases between them. Germline V lookup: CDR1 LNHNV, CDR2 YYDKDF (reference sequence). CDR3 amino acids: CATSRGSRGTDTQYF. The CDR3, as DNA: TGTGCCACCAGCAGAGGGTCGCGAGGCACAGATACGCAGTATTTT.

This clonotype was counted ten times or more. V usage is TRBV6-5 and J usage is TRBJ2-1, with TRBD2 matching over 10 bases. Germline V gives CDR1 MNHEY, CDR2 SVGAGI. This CDR3 is 15 amino acids long. Trimming removed 5 bases from V and 4 bases from J; junction bases left unmatched: 5. As DNA, the CDR3 is TGTGCCAGCAGTATACTAGCGGGGACTTACAATGAGCAGTTCTTC. Amino acids: CASSILAGTYNEQFF.

V usage is TRBV9 and J usage is TRBJ2-3; D call uncertain. V lost 2 bases, J lost 2 bases, and 15 bases lay in between. The germline V gene has CDR1 SGDLS and CDR2 YYNGEE. The length of the CDR3 is 16 residues. This CDR3 reads CASSVVPGRPTDTQYF. CDR3 DNA sequence: TGTGCCAGCAGCGTTGTCCCCGGACGGCCCACAGATACGCAGTATTTT.

The chain recombines TRBV11-2 with TRBJ2-1; possibly TRBD2 for D (5 bases). TRBJ2-7 matches the DNA end more closely, so the J call is doubtful. Germline assignment: CDR1 SGHAT and CDR2 FQNNGV. There are 13 residues in the CDR3. CDR3 amino acids: CASSQTRSYEQYF. CDR3 coding DNA: TGTGCCAGCAGCCAAACTAGATCCTACGAGCAGTACTTC.

The V call is TRBV3-1, the J call TRBJ2-7, with D hard to call. The V gene's germline CDR1 is LGHDT and CDR2 YNNKEL (reference sequence). V lost 2 bases and J lost 5, with 7 bases in between. The CDR3 has 12 amino acids. DNA for the CDR3: TGTGCCAGCAGCCAAAGCGTTCACGAGCAGTACTTC. It is translated as CASSQSVHEQYF.

This clonotype was recorded many times. This CDR3 reads CAISTGTLNTEAFF. The CDR3 DNA sequence: TGTGCCATCTCGACAGGGACCCTGAACACTGAAGCTTTCTTT. The V call is TRBV10-3, the J call TRBJ1-1; 7 positions match TRBD1. V lost 8 bases and J lost 0; bases outside the gene matches: 6. From germline, CDR1 is ENHRY and CDR2 SYGVKD. The CDR3 is 14 residues long.

As for this clonotype: With a much larger clone just one base away, this may be a read error. The J gene is TRBJ1-1, the V gene TRBV6-1; D is unclear. The CDR3 has 13 residues. The germline gives CDR1 MNHNS, CDR2 SASEGT. The V gene lost 6 bases and the J gene lost 4 bases, with 12 bases spanning the gap. The CDR3 loop reads CASRLGHFTEAFF. In DNA form, the CDR3 reads TGTGCCAGCAGACTGGGTCACTTCACTGAAGCTTTCTTT.

This clonotype was counted only a few times. The chain recombines TRBV6-1 with TRBJ2-1; TRBD2 matches 12 bases. This CDR3 has 18 amino acids. V lost 5 bases and J lost 7; bases outside the gene matches: 15. CDR1 is MNHNS and CDR2 is SASEGT in the germline V gene. The CDR3 DNA reads as TGTGCCAGCAGTCCCCTCGGGCTAGCGGGGGGGCTAGGAAATGAGCAGTTCTTC. Residues: CASSPLGLAGGLGNEQFF.

This sequence joins TRBV6-1 and TRBJ2-1; D is unclear. Between the trimmed V and J ends, which lost 6 bases and 7 bases, there was a span of 16 bases. Germline V gene lookup returns CDR1 MNHNS and CDR2 SASEGT. The CDR3 contains 14 residues. The CDR3 sequence: CASRPLRTRNEQFF. In DNA form, the CDR3 reads TGTGCCAGCAGACCCCTCCGGACGAGAAATGAGCAGTTCTTC.

Note on this clonotype: An end of the junction differs from the germline gene, which may be a read error. The CDR3 DNA is TGTGCCAGCAGTTCCCCGAGTCTAAAAACCCAGTATTTC. It codes for CASSSPSLKTQYF. The genes are TRBV27 and TRBJ2-3; no clear D. The germline V gene has CDR1 MNHEY and CDR2 SMNVEV (reference sequence). CDR3 length: 13 amino acids.

The V and J genes are TRBV10-1 and TRBJ2-3; 7 bases map to TRBD1. With 8 bases clipped from V and 12 bases from J, the junction kept 17 bases outside the gene matches. Germline CDR1 reads WNHNN; CDR2 reads SYGVQD (reference sequence). This CDR3 has 14 amino acids. The chain's CDR3 is CASGAGTDPETQYF. As DNA, the CDR3 is TGCGCCAGCGGCGCCGGGACAGACCCAGAGACCCAGTATTTT.

The chain has TRBV6-1 and TRBJ2-3; D may be TRBD2 (5 bases). V was shortened by 6 bases and J by 6 bases, with 25 bases between the two germline ends. The CDR3 runs 17 residues. Germline CDR1 reads MNHNS; CDR2 reads SASEGT. The CDR3 sequence is CASSPGKRSGLWDTQYF. Here the CDR3 DNA reads TGTGCCAGCAGCCCCGGAAAGAGGAGCGGATTATGGGATACGCAGTATTTT.

The chain combines TRBV6-1 with TRBJ2-4; tentatively, D is TRBD1 or TRBD2 (6 bases each). The CDR3 runs 14 residues. The germline gives CDR1 MNHNS, CDR2 SASEGT. The germline V and J ends were trimmed by 1 base and 8 bases, with 12 bases remaining between them. The CDR3 is CASSEGGGWDIQYF. The DNA of the CDR3 is TGTGCCAGCAGTGAAGGAGGGGGGTGGGACATTCAGTACTTC.

This clonotype was observed a single time. This chain joins TRBV6-1 and TRBJ2-3; D might be TRBD2 (7 bases). The J call may be faulty, since TRBJ2-7 better matches the DNA end. The CDR3 runs 16 residues. The germline V gene has CDR1 MNHNS and CDR2 SASEGT. DNA for the CDR3: TGTGCCAGCAGGGGGTGGGGGGGAGGGGACACAGATACGCAGTACTTC. It is translated as CASRGWGGGDTDTQYF.

There are many counts of this clonotype. This chain connects TRBV7-8 to TRBJ2-5, with D tentatively TRBD1 (6 bases). The J call may be wrong; the DNA end is better matched by TRBJ2-7. The CDR3 covers 14 residues. CDR1 and CDR2 from the germline V gene are SGHVS and FQNEAQ. The CDR3 nucleotides read TGTGCCAGCAGCTTAGTAAGGACAGACTACGAGCAGTACTTC. This translates into CASSLVRTDYEQYF.

The J gene is TRBJ2-1, the V gene TRBV30; 10 nucleotides line up with TRBD2. Germline assignment: CDR1 GTSNPN and CDR2 SVGIG (reference sequence). The CDR3 extends over 15 amino acids. Trimming took 0 bases from V and 8 from J; bases not matched to a gene: 7. The CDR3 spells CAWSVGLAGVDEQFF. The CDR3 DNA is TGTGCCTGGAGTGTCGGTCTAGCGGGAGTCGATGAGCAGTTCTTC.